Below are 19 T cell receptor beta chains sequenced from a single sample in a study of identical twins. TCRdb re-derived calls from the 5' RACE reads in MiXCR, one entry per CDR3 protein. This sample has roughly 690,000 distinct CDR3 sequences; 21% occur once, and the top ten carry 4.3%. The same data also contributed to another study, on T cells expressing NK-cell markers.

The sample was PBMCs. The receptor source for this set is a woman between 18 and 29 years old in good health.

Only a few counts were recorded for this clonotype. The V and J genes are TRBV29-1 and TRBJ2-3; no clear D gene. CDR1 SQVTM and CDR2 ANQGSEA come from the germline V gene. Trimming removed 6 bases from V and 3 bases from J, with 7 bases in between. CDR3 size: 11 residues. The CDR3 DNA is TGCAGCGTGGACCGTACAGATACGCAGTATTTT. This encodes CSVDRTDTQYF.

The rearrangement links TRBV6-5 to TRBJ2-3; D remains ambiguous. The CDR3 covers 16 residues. Trimming cost V 0 bases and J 2 bases, with 12 bases left between them. Germline CDR1 and CDR2: MNHEY and SVGAGI. The CDR3 DNA follows: TGTGCCAGCAGTTACTCGAAACCGGGTGTCACAGATACGCAGTATTTT. The encoded protein is CASSYSKPGVTDTQYF.

The chain joins TRBV6-5 to TRBJ1-2, with unresolved D. Germline values: CDR1 MNHEY, CDR2 SVGAGI. V lost 3 bases, J lost 3 bases, and 8 bases lay in between. The CDR3 has 13 residues. The CDR3 loop is CASSYGRHYGYTF. The CDR3 DNA reads TGTGCCAGCAGTTATGGACGGCACTATGGCTACACCTTC.

DNA of the CDR3: TGTGCCAGCAGTTTATTAACAGGGGGCCCACCCCTCCACTTT. It codes for CASSLLTGGPPLHF. J is TRBJ1-6 and V is TRBV27; TRBD1 agrees at 9 bases. The CDR3 runs 14 residues. In germline, CDR1 is MNHEY, CDR2 SMNVEV (reference sequence). The trim removed 1 base at V and 11 bases at J, leaving 3 bases unmatched.

This clonotype was seen a handful of times. The genes are TRBV3-1 and TRBJ1-1, with TRBD1 matching over 9 bases. The CDR3 totals 17 residues. V lost 4 bases and J lost 4; bases outside the gene matches: 13. CDR1 LGHDT and CDR2 YNNKEL come from the germline V gene (reference sequence). The CDR3 nucleotides read TGTGCCAGCAGCCGGTACAGGGGGCGCGGAGGAAGCACTGAAGCTTTCTTT. Protein: CASSRYRGRGGSTEAFF.

This clonotype was counted only a few times. V is TRBV7-9 and J is TRBJ2-1; D is possibly TRBD2 (7 bases). Germline V gives CDR1 SEHNR, CDR2 FQNEAQ (reference sequence). This CDR3 comprises 15 residues. The V end lost 5 bases, the J end lost 7 bases, and 18 bases lay between the germline ends. The CDR3 loop reads CASSGRGAKRNEQFF. Here the CDR3 DNA reads TGTGCCAGCAGCGGCCGGGGGGCCAAGCGAAATGAGCAGTTCTTC.

The genes are TRBV29-1 and TRBJ2-5; TRBD1 matches at 7 bases. V lost 0 bases and J lost 5; bases outside the gene matches: 6. The CDR3 sequence is 14 residues long. Germline assignment: CDR1 SQVTM and CDR2 ANQGSEA. The CDR3 is CSVEDTGVEETQYF. The CDR3 nucleotides read TGCAGCGTTGAAGATACAGGGGTGGAGGAGACCCAGTACTTC.

The gene calls are TRBV5-5 and TRBJ2-1, with 9 bases fitting TRBD2. The germline gives CDR1 SGHKS, CDR2 YYEKEE (reference sequence). Trimming took 2 bases from V and 7 from J; bases not matched to a gene: 7. The CDR3 runs 15 residues. The CDR3: CASSLSLAGWNEQFF. The CDR3 coding sequence is TGTGCCAGCAGCTTAAGTCTAGCGGGATGGAATGAGCAGTTCTTC.

This chain joins TRBV20-1 and TRBJ2-1, with 8 bases that match TRBD2. Per the germline V gene, CDR1 is DFQATT and CDR2 is SNEGSKA (reference sequence). CDR3 length: 14 amino acids. V lost 5 bases to trimming and J lost 13 bases; unmatched junction nucleotides: 16. The CDR3: CSAHKQSAGVHQFF. The CDR3 nucleotides read TGCAGTGCTCATAAGCAGTCAGCGGGAGTGCATCAGTTCTTC.

This clonotype was seen a few times. The rearrangement links TRBV3-1 to TRBJ2-1; no clear D. CDR1 and CDR2 (germline): LGHDT, YNNKEL (reference sequence). V was shortened by 7 bases and J by 2 bases, with 15 bases between the two germline ends. This CDR3 has 15 residues. DNA for the CDR3: TGTGCCAGCACCCATCTAAGGTCTCCCTACAATGAGCAGTTCTTC. It codes for CASTHLRSPYNEQFF.

The chain has TRBV29-1 and TRBJ2-7; the D is unclear. The CDR3 length is 13 residues. Trimming left V 4 bases short and J 0 bases short, with 10 bases between. Germline V gives CDR1 SQVTM, CDR2 ANQGSEA. CDR3 protein: CSVVTVSSYEQYF. CDR3 nucleotide sequence: TGCAGCGTTGTTACAGTGAGCTCCTACGAGCAGTACTTC.

This clonotype was detected many times. V is TRBV12-3 or TRBV12-4 and J is TRBJ2-7; 8 nucleotides line up with TRBD1. There are 14 residues in the CDR3. After removal of 5 bases from V and 0 bases from J, the junction contained 3 bases not matched to a gene. The CDR3 DNA follows: TGTGCCAGCAGTACAGGGGGACTCTCCTACGAGCAGTACTTC. Protein product: CASSTGGLSYEQYF.

The chain links TRBV7-8 to TRBJ2-6; D unresolved. This CDR3 is built from 14 residues. V lost 7 bases and J lost 1, with 8 bases in between. Germline-derived CDR1 and CDR2 are SGHVS and FQNEAQ. The CDR3 coding sequence is TGTGCCAGCACCCCCTGGTCTGGGGCCAACGTCCTGACTTTC. It is translated as CASTPWSGANVLTF.

The V and J genes are TRBV6-4 and TRBJ2-2, with 8 bases that match TRBD2. Germline V lookup: CDR1 MRHNA, CDR2 SNTAGT. V lost 5 bases, J lost 5 bases, and 4 bases stayed unmatched. This CDR3 comprises 14 residues. In DNA, the CDR3 is TGTGCCAGCAGTAAACAGCGGGAGACCGGGGAGCTGTTTTTT. Amino acid sequence: CASSKQRETGELFF.

The chain employs TRBV12-2 and TRBJ2-3; the table names TRBD1, a call not compared with the DNA. TRBV12-2 is a documented pseudogene. This CDR3 spans 18 amino acids. The DNA for the CDR3 is TGTGCAAGTCGCTTAGTACGGGGGTGGGTTATAGGGACAGATACGCAGTATTTT. Translation gives CASRLVRGWVIGTDTQYF.

The V call is TRBV20-1, the J call TRBJ2-1, with D perhaps TRBD2 (6 bases). The CDR3 contains 13 residues. Germline V gene lookup returns CDR1 DFQATT and CDR2 SNEGSKA (reference sequence). Deletions cut 2 bases from V and 7 bases from J, with 12 bases between. For the CDR3, the DNA is TGCAGTGCTAGATGGGACTTAAAAAATGAGCAGTTCTTC. It specifies CSARWDLKNEQFF.

This clonotype has just a few counts. The rearrangement joins TRBV9 to TRBJ2-7; 11 bases agree with TRBD2. V lost 2 bases and J lost 4; bases outside the gene matches: 5. From germline, CDR1 is SGDLS and CDR2 YYNGEE. The CDR3 consists of 15 residues. In DNA form, the CDR3 reads TGTGCCAGCAGCGTGGGACTAGCGGAGACTTACGAGCAGTACTTC. Protein sequence: CASSVGLAETYEQYF. Based on the CDR3 plus reference TRBV9 and TRBJ2-7, the full variable domain is DSGVTQTPKHLITATGQRVTLRCSPRSGDLSVYWYQQSLDQGLQFLIQYYNGEERAKGNILERFSAQQFPDLHSELNLSSLELGDSALYFCASSVGLAETYEQYFGPGTRLTVT.

A word on this clonotype: The junction and the germline gene differ at one end; a read error may be behind it. The V gene is TRBV7-7, the J gene TRBJ2-5; 7 positions match TRBD1. The CDR3 length is 15 residues. CDR1 and CDR2 from the germline V gene are SSHAT and FNYEAQ (reference sequence). The CDR3 DNA sequence: TGTGCTAGCAGCGGAACAGGGGATCGAGGGGAGACCCAGTACTTC. It translates to CASSGTGDRGETQYF.

This clonotype was recorded once. A much larger clone sits a single nucleotide away, making a read error possible. V usage is TRBV9 and J usage is TRBJ2-2; possibly TRBD2 for D (6 bases). This CDR3 has 15 amino acids. CDR1 SGDLS and CDR2 YYNGEE come from the germline V gene. Trimming stripped 0 bases from V and 1 base from J, with 7 bases between. The CDR3 coding sequence is TGTGCCAGCAGCGTAGAAGCGGGGAACACCGGGGAGCTGTTTTTT. Protein sequence: CASSVEAGNTGELFF.